The rows below give T cell receptor beta chains drawn from one sample of a study of blood T cell repertoires in COVID-19. Assay: immunoSEQ multiplex PCR; the TCRdb copy retains only in-frame clones and omits some. The sample has under 150,000 clones; about nine tenths are singletons. Sequencing was carried out using peripheral blood. The receptors were sampled from a man in his fifties or sixties with active COVID-19. Each CDR3 is given with its conserved first and last residue. A D gene is named only where the DNA matches it firmly. Expanded clones are given a class, and other clones once, few, many or no size at all.

abundance	v_gene	d_gene	j_gene	CDR3aa	CDR3nt
once	TRBV19	-	TRBJ2-6	CASSTWGLTGVVGANVLTF	TGTGCCAGTAGTACCTGGGGACTTACAGGGGTGGTAGGGGCCAACGTCCTGACTTTC
-	TRBV2	-	TRBJ2-5	CASRHRALFQETQYF	TGTGCCAGCAGGCACAGGGCTTTGTTCCAAGAGACCCAGTACTTC
-	TRBV7-3	-	TRBJ2-1	CASSLGGTARYEQFF	TGTGCCAGCAGCTTAGGGGGCACAGCCCGCTATGAGCAGTTCTTC
-	TRBV19	TRBD1	TRBJ2-5	CASSRDRQETQYF	TGTGCCAGTAGCCGGGACAGGCAAGAGACCCAGTACTTC
few	TRBV11-2	TRBD2	TRBJ2-5	CASSLARTSGPQETQYF	TGTGCCAGCAGCTTAGCCCGGACTAGCGGGCCCCAAGAGACCCAGTACTTC
-	TRBV19	TRBD1	TRBJ1-5	CASTRDRASNQPQHF	TGTGCCAGTACTCGGGACAGGGCTAGCAATCAGCCCCAGCATTTT
-	TRBV29-1	-	TRBJ1-4	CSVGQGNEKLFF	TGCAGCGTTGGCCAGGGGAATGAAAAACTGTTTTTT
-	TRBV7-9	-	TRBJ2-1	CASSFFPGADEQFF	TGTGCCAGCAGCTTTTTTCCGGGAGCGGATGAGCAGTTCTTC
-	TRBV18	TRBD2	TRBJ2-3	CASSTYGEGTDTQYF	TGTGCCAGCTCAACTTACGGGGAGGGTACAGATACGCAGTATTTT
-	TRBV7-8	-	TRBJ2-3	CASSLGLTGTDTQYF	TGTGCCAGCAGCTTAGGCCTAACAGGCACAGATACGCAGTATTTT
-	TRBV6-6	-	TRBJ1-2	CASSAQGPASYGYTF	TGTGCCAGCAGTGCCCAGGGGCCTGCTAGCTATGGCTACACCTTC
few	TRBV20-1	-	TRBJ1-1	CSAYSWTEAFF	TGCAGTGCATACAGCTGGACTGAAGCTTTCTTT
once	TRBV2	TRBD1	TRBJ2-7	CASSGDRDLNEQYF	TGTGCCAGCAGTGGGGACAGGGATCTCAACGAGCAGTACTTC
-	TRBV7-2	TRBD2	TRBJ2-2	CASSLGTLAGSTGELFF	TGTGCCAGCAGCTTAGGCACACTAGCGGGGTCAACCGGGGAGCTGTTTTTT
-	TRBV28	-	TRBJ1-2	CASSAQESGRYGYTF	TGTGCCAGCAGTGCTCAGGAAAGTGGGCGCTATGGCTACACCTTC
few	TRBV15	TRBD2	TRBJ2-3	CATSRVTSGGVPDTQYF	TGTGCCACCAGCAGAGTTACTAGCGGGGGGGTCCCAGATACGCAGTATTTT
-	TRBV7-2	TRBD2	TRBJ2-3	CASRLGAGVSDTQYF	TGTGCCAGCAGGTTGGGAGCGGGAGTATCAGATACGCAGTATTTT
-	TRBV25-1	-	TRBJ1-6	CASSLTAGDSPLHF	TGTGCCAGCAGTCTGACAGCGGGTGATTCACCCCTCCACTTT
-	TRBV10-3	-	TRBJ1-6	CATSGRHRDSPLHF	TGTGCCACCTCGGGGAGGCACCGAGATTCACCCCTCCACTTT
-	TRBV9	-	TRBJ2-3	CASSPDVGVSTDTQYF	TGTGCCAGCAGCCCCGACGTCGGGGTAAGCACAGATACGCAGTATTTT
once	TRBV30	TRBD2	TRBJ2-1	CAWSVLTASGTLYNEQFF	TGTGCCTGGAGTGTACTCACGGCTAGCGGGACCCTCTACAATGAGCAGTTCTTC
-	TRBV19	TRBD2	TRBJ2-5	CASSMVGLEYQETQYF	TGTGCCAGTAGTATGGTCGGACTAGAATACCAAGAGACCCAGTACTTC
-	TRBV5-5	-	TRBJ2-5	CASSRGWETQYF	TGTGCCAGCAGCAGGGGATGGGAGACCCAGTACTTC
-	TRBV18	TRBD1	TRBJ1-1	CASSPLRTGETTEAFF	TGTGCCAGCTCACCACTCCGGACAGGGGAAACCACTGAAGCTTTCTTT
-	TRBV6-6	-	TRBJ1-5	CASRIQGSNQPQHF	TGTGCCAGCAGGATACAGGGAAGCAATCAGCCCCAGCATTTT
-	TRBV3-1/TRBV3-2	-	TRBJ1-3	CASSQGALHSGNTIYF	TGTGCCAGCAGCCAAGGTGCGCTGCACTCTGGAAACACCATATATTTT
-	TRBV7-9	-	TRBJ1-2	CASSFGGLKGYTF	TGTGCCAGCAGCTTCGGTGGTCTCAAGGGCTACACCTTC
-	TRBV6-5	-	TRBJ1-3	CASAGSGNTIYF	TGTGCCAGCGCAGGGTCTGGAAACACCATATATTTT
-	TRBV29-1	-	TRBJ1-2	CSASDGGLIYGYTF	TGCAGCGCGTCGGACGGGGGGCTAATCTATGGCTACACCTTC
-	TRBV18	-	TRBJ1-1	CASSPLRVEEAFF	TGTGCCAGCTCACCTTTACGAGTAGAGGAAGCTTTCTTT
-	TRBV5-1	TRBD1	TRBJ2-1	CASSLVSGQGRNEQFF	TGCGCCAGCAGCTTGGTGTCCGGACAGGGTCGCAATGAGCAGTTCTTC
-	TRBV5-8	TRBD1	TRBJ1-5	CASNRQGASNQPQHF	TGTGCCAGCAACCGACAGGGGGCCTCCAATCAGCCCCAGCATTTT
few	TRBV3-1/TRBV3-2	TRBD2	TRBJ2-5	CASSQPSGLAGTETQYF	TGTGCCAGCAGCCAACCCTCAGGACTAGCGGGGACTGAGACCCAGTACTTC
-	TRBV6-2/TRBV6-3	TRBD2	TRBJ2-3	CASSSGGTTSTDTQYF	TGTGCCAGCAGTTCGGGGGGAACTACAAGCACAGATACGCAGTATTTT
many	TRBV5-6	TRBD1	TRBJ2-2	CASSLTGPGELFF	TGTGCCAGCAGCCTGACAGGGCCCGGGGAGCTGTTTTTT
-	TRBV4-1	-	TRBJ1-6	CASSHASGGNSPLHF	TGCGCCAGCAGCCATGCCTCCGGGGGGAATTCACCCCTCCACTTT
-	TRBV6-5	-	TRBJ2-1	CASSYGLLASSNEQFF	TGTGCCAGCAGTTACGGATTACTAGCATCCTCCAATGAGCAGTTCTTC
-	TRBV5-8	-	TRBJ1-5	CASSLGQRTNQPQHF	TGTGCCAGCAGCTTGGGACAGAGGACAAATCAGCCCCAGCATTTT
-	TRBV19	-	TRBJ1-5	CAVGGTSNQPQHF	TGTGCCGTTGGGGGGACTAGCAATCAGCCCCAGCATTTT
-	TRBV7-2	-	TRBJ1-1	CASSLRGGRATEAFF	TGTGCCAGCAGCTTACGGGGGGGACGAGCTACTGAAGCTTTCTTT
-	TRBV19	TRBD2	TRBJ2-2	CASSTGWTSGTGELFF	TGTGCCAGTAGTACCGGATGGACTAGCGGGACCGGGGAGCTGTTTTTT
once	TRBV24-1	-	TRBJ2-2	CATGQASTGELFF	TGTGCCACCGGGCAGGCCTCCACCGGGGAGCTGTTTTTT
once	TRBV18	-	TRBJ2-2	CASSYMNTGELFF	TGTGCCAGCTCGTACATGAACACCGGGGAGCTGTTTTTT
-	TRBV16	-	TRBJ2-5	CASSQSRQGQETQYF	TGTGCCAGCAGCCAATCGCGGCAGGGCCAAGAGACCCAGTACTTC
-	TRBV6-2/TRBV6-3	TRBD1	TRBJ2-1	CASSRPGQGSNEQFF	TGTGCCAGCAGTCGACCGGGACAGGGGTCGAATGAGCAGTTCTTC
-	TRBV14	-	TRBJ2-5	CASSQDNGGQETQYF	TGTGCCAGCAGCCAAGACAACGGGGGACAAGAGACCCAGTACTTC
-	TRBV29-1	TRBD1	TRBJ2-6	CSVSGGDIPGANVLTF	TGCAGCGTTTCAGGGGGCGATATACCCGGGGCCAACGTCCTGACTTTC
-	TRBV7-9	TRBD1	TRBJ1-2	CASNQGQGNYGYTF	TGTGCCAGCAACCAGGGACAGGGCAACTATGGCTACACCTTC
once	TRBV28	TRBD1	TRBJ1-6	CASSLSTGGSYNSPLHF	TGTGCCAGCAGTTTATCAACAGGGGGGTCCTATAATTCACCCCTCCACTTT
-	TRBV6-5	-	TRBJ1-6	CASSYSNRYNSPLHF	TGTGCCAGCAGTTACTCAAACAGATATAATTCACCCCTCCACTTT
-	TRBV9	-	TRBJ1-2	CASSVGTPDNYGYTF	TGTGCCAGCAGCGTTGGGACACCAGATAACTATGGCTACACCTTC
-	TRBV6-5	-	TRBJ1-3	CASRDKTGNTIYF	TGTGCCAGCCGGGACAAAACTGGAAACACCATATATTTT
-	TRBV2	-	TRBJ1-4	CASSGLYARAGTNEKLFF	TGTGCCAGCAGTGGTCTTTATGCACGTGCGGGCACTAATGAAAAACTGTTTTTT
-	TRBV5-1	TRBD2	TRBJ2-2	CASSLVAGGLGELFF	TGCGCCAGCAGCTTGGTAGCGGGAGGTCTCGGGGAGCTGTTTTTT
-	TRBV7-7	-	TRBJ2-5	CASASSITQETQYF	TGTGCCAGCGCGAGTTCAATTACCCAAGAGACCCAGTACTTC
-	TRBV7-5	-	TRBJ1-6	CARSFRGQSSYNSPLHF	TGTGCCAGAAGCTTTAGGGGGCAGAGCTCCTATAATTCACCCCTCCACTTT